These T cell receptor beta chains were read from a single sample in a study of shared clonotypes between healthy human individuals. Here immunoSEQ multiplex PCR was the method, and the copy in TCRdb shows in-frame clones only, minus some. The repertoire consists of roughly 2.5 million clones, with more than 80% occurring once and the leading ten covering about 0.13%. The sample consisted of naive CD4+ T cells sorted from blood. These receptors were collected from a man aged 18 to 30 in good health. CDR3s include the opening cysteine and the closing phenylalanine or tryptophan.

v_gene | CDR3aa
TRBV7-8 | CASSLETRLNQPQHF
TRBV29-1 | CSVPAGGGVDEQYF
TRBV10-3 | CAISSGLAGVYEQYF
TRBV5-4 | CASSLDRTSTDTQYF
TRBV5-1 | CASSLQGAIDGYTF
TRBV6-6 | CASSPNPRFDEQFF
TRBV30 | CAWSKGSMSYGYTF
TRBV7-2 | CASSLSGRSSTDTQYF
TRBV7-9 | CASSLGLLTDTQYF
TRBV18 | CASSPSDDGNYGYTF
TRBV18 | CASSPGSSYEQYF
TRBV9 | CASSREEATEAFF
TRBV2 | CASKTSGSYEQYF
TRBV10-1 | CASSSGQKPYSNQPQHF
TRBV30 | CAWRANLNTEAFF
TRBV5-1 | CASSLSGSSYNEQFF